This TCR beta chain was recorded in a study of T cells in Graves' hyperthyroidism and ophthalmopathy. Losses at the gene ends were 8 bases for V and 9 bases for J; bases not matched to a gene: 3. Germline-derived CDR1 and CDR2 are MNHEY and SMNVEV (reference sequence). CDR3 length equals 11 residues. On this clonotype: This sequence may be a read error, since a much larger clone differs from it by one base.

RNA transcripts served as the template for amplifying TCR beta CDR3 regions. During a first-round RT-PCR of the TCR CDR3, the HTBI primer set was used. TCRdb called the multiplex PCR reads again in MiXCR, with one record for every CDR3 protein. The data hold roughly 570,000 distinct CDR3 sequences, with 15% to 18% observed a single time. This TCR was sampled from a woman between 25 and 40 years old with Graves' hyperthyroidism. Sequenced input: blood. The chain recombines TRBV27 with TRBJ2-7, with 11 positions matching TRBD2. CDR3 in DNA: TGTGCCAGCTATAGCGGGAGGGGGCAGTACTTC. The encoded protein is CASYSGRGQYF.